Below, 10 T cell receptor beta chains from the same sample are listed, as sequenced in a study of CD8+ T cells in alopecia areata (dated by TCRdb to about 2018). The method was the immunoSEQ multiplex PCR assay. To provide template for TCR sequencing, every sample had RNA extracted and reverse transcribed into cDNA. TCRdb provides this immuneACCESS table in a form limited to in-frame rearrangements. Some clones are lacking; in checked studies, under half of them reflect an unresolved V gene, and why the rest are absent is not known. This sample has more than 200,000 clones in its table, and approximately 67% of those were observed once. In total, the top ten clones hold 0.95% to 1.5% of the sample. The treatment or condition tag for this specimen amounts to: oral pan-JAK inhibitor, 5-10 mg twice daily. Sequenced here: CD4+ T cells sorted from blood, sampled at roughly week 45, from a patient treated with tofacitinib. These receptors all come from a human donor with alopecia areata.

This clone came up a few times. This chain uses TRBV4-1 with TRBJ1-2; D is unresolved. The CDR3 runs 14 residues. In germline, CDR1 is MGHRA, CDR2 YSYEKL. Between the trimmed V and J ends, which lost 0 bases and 8 bases, there was a span of 13 bases. CDR3 nucleotide sequence: TGCGCCAGCAGCCAAGAGGCGGCGTTGGCCGGCTACACCTTC. Its protein product is CASSQEAALAGYTF.

CDR3: CASSSVGGTAGNQPQHF. CDR3 in DNA: TGTGCCAGCAGCTCGGTAGGTGGGACAGCTGGGAATCAGCCCCAGCATTTT. The chain carries TRBV5-6 and TRBJ1-5, with 7 nucleotides matching TRBD1. Trimming took 3 bases from V and 4 from J; bases not matched to a gene: 13. There are 17 residues in the CDR3. The germline gives CDR1 SGHDT, CDR2 YYEEEE.

The chain joins TRBV18 to TRBJ1-6; possible D gene TRBD1, 5 bases. V gave up 2 bases and J gave up 9 bases, with 17 bases separating them. Germline loops: CDR1 KGHSH, CDR2 LQKENI. The CDR3 runs 16 residues. The CDR3 reads CASSPAGPLGGSPLHF. The CDR3 nucleotides read TGTGCCAGCTCACCAGCAGGGCCCTTGGGGGGTTCACCCCTCCACTTT.

This clone was seen only a few times. The CDR3 sequence is CASSSRFRDEAFF. For the CDR3, the DNA is TGTGCCAGCAGCTCGAGATTCAGGGATGAAGCTTTCTTT. The genes are TRBV5-4 and TRBJ1-1, with a tentative D call TRBD1 (5 bases). Trimming took off 3 bases at V and 7 bases at J, with 13 bases between the two ends. Germline assignment: CDR1 SGHNT and CDR2 YYREEE (reference sequence). The CDR3 spans 13 residues.

The chain employs TRBV7-2 and TRBJ2-7, with a weak D call TRBD1 (6 bases). CDR1 is SGHTA, CDR2 FQGNSA, per germline. The CDR3 runs 14 residues. Trimming stripped 11 bases from V and 3 bases from J, with 20 bases between. Here the CDR3 DNA reads TGTGCCTCTTCATTGGGACAAAGGTACTACGAGCAGTACTTC. Protein product: CASSLGQRYYEQYF.

This clone was observed a handful of times. The chain is built from TRBV10-3 and TRBJ2-3; the D is unclear. Germline-derived CDR1 and CDR2 are ENHRY and SYGVKD. With 0 bases removed from V and 2 bases from J, the gap between germline ends came to 6 bases. The CDR3 contains 14 residues. CDR3: CAISESGITDTQYF. For the CDR3, the DNA is TGTGCCATCAGTGAGTCGGGCATCACAGATACGCAGTATTTT.

The rearrangement uses TRBV29-1 and TRBJ1-4, with a weak D call TRBD1 (5 bases). The V gene lost 0 bases and the J gene lost 15 bases, with 11 bases spanning the gap. Germline assignment: CDR1 SQVTM and CDR2 ANQGSEA. The CDR3 is made up of 11 amino acids. CDR3 sequence reads: CSVEEQGRVFF. For the CDR3, the DNA is TGCAGCGTTGAAGAGCAGGGTAGGGTGTTTTTT.

J is TRBJ2-3 and V is TRBV30, with 7 bases identical to TRBD2. This CDR3 has 16 amino acids. The ends lost 0 bases at V and 6 bases at J; junction bases unmatched: 12. Looked up from germline, CDR1 is GTSNPN and CDR2 is SVGIG (reference sequence). The CDR3 DNA reads TGTGCCTGGAGTGTCGGTTTGCGGGGGAGCGGGGATACGCAGTATTTT. It is translated as CAWSVGLRGSGDTQYF.

The chain's CDR3 is CSVGGGANYGYTF. The CDR3 DNA reads TGCAGCGTTGGTGGTGGGGCTAACTATGGCTACACCTTC. The gene calls are TRBV29-1 and TRBJ1-2; D is unresolved. Germline loops: CDR1 SQVTM, CDR2 ANQGSEA. The V end lost 4 bases, the J end lost 0 bases, and 9 bases lay between the germline ends. This CDR3 contains 13 residues. Looking up the rest from reference TRBV29-1 and TRBJ1-2 gives the full variable domain: SAVISQKPSRDICQRGTSLTIQCQVDSQVTMMFWYRQQPGQSLTLIATANQGSEATYESGFVIDKFPISRPNLTFSTLTVSNMSPEDSSIYLCSVGGGANYGYTFGSGTRLTVV.

CDR3: CAWSGTRRANYGYTF. CDR3 nucleotide sequence: TGTGCCTGGAGTGGGACCCGGAGGGCTAACTATGGCTACACCTTC. The gene calls are TRBV30 and TRBJ1-2; the D is unclear. The germline V gene encodes CDR1 GTSNPN and CDR2 SVGIG (reference sequence). Trimming left V 1 base short and J 0 bases short, with 12 bases between. CDR3 length: 15 residues.